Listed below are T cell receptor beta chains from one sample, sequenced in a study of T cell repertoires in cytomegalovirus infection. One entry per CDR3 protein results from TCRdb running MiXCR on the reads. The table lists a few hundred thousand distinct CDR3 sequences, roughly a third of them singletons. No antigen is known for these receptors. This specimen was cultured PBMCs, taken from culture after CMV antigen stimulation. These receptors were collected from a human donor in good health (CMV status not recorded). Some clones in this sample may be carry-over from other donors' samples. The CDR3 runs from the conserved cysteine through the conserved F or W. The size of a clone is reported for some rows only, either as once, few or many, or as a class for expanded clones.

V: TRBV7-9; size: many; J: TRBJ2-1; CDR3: CASSLTGLAGANEQFF
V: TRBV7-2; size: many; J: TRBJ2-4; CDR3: CASSTPGLAVSKNIQYF
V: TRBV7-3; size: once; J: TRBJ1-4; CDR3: CASSQGRLANEKLFF
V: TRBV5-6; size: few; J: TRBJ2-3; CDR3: CASSFGTGGYLPDTQYF
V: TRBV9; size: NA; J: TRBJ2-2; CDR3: CASSRSQGARALFF
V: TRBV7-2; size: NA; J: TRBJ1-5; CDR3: CASSATPRDQSLGQPQHF
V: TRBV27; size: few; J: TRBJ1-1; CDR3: CASSSGTRGAFF
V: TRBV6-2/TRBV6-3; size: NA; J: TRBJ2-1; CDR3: CASSRYLQGGPYNEQFF
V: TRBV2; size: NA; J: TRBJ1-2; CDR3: CASSDLDRDLYGYTF
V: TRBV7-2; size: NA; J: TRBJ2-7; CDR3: CASSLWAAYEQYF
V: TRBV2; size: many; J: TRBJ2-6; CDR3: CASSEGLRSGANVLTF
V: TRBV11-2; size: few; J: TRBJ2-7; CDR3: CASSLESYSYEQYF
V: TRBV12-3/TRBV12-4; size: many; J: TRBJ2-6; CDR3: CASIWGGVAGANVLTF
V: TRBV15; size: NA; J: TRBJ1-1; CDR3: CATSRVAANTEAFF